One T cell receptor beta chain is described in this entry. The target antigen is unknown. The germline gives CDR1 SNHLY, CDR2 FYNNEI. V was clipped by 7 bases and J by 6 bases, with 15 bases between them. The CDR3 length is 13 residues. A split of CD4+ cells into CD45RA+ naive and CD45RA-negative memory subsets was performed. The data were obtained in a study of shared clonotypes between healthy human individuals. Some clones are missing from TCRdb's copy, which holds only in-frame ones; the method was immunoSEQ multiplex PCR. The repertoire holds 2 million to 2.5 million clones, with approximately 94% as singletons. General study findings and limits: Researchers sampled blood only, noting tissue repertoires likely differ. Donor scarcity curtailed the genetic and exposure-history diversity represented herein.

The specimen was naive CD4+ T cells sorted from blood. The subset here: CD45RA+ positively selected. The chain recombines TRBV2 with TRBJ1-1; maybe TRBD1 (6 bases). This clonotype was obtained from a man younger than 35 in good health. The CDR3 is CASTITGKAEAFF. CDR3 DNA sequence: TGTGCCAGCACCATCACAGGGAAAGCTGAAGCTTTCTTT.